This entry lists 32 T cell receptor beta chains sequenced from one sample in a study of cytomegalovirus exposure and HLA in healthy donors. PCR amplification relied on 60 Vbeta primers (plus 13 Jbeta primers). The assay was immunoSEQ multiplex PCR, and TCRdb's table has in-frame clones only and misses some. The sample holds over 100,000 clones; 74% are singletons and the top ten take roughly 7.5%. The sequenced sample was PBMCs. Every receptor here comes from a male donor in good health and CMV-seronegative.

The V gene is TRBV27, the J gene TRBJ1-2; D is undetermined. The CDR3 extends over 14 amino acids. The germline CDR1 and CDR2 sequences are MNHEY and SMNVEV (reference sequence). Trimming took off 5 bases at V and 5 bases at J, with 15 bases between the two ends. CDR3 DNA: TGTGCCAGCAGTCCCGCCCCATCGGTGTATGGCTACACCTTC. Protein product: CASSPAPSVYGYTF.

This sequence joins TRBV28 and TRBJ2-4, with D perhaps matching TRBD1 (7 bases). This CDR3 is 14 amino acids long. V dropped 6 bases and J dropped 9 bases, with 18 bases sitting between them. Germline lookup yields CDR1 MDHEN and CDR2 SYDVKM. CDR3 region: CASSPGQVGGIQYF. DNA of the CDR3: TGTGCCAGCAGCCCCGGACAGGTGGGGGGCATTCAGTACTTC.

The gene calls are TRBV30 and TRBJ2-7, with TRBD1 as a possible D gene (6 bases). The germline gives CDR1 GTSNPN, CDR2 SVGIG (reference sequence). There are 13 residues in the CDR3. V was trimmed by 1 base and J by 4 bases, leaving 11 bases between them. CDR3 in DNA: TGTGCCTGGAGTGCAGGGGTAAGTTACGAGCAGTACTTC. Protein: CAWSAGVSYEQYF.

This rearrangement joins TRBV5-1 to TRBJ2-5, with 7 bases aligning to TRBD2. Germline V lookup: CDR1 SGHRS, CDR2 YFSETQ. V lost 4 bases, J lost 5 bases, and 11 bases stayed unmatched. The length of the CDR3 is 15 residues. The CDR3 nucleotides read TGCGCCAGCAGCCAAGCGGGACGATTGTCGGAGACCCAGTACTTC. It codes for CASSQAGRLSETQYF.

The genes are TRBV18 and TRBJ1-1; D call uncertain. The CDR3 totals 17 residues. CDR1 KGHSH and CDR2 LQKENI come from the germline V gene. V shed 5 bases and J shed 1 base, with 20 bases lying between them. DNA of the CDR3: TGTGCCAGCTCAGCAATCCTCCGGGGAGACTGGAACACTGAAGCTTTCTTT. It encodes CASSAILRGDWNTEAFF.

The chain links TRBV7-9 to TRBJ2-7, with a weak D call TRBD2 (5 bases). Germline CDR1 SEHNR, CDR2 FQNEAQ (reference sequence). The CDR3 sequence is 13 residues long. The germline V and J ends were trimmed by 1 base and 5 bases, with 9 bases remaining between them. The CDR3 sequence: CASSLVGSDEQYF. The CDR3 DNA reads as TGTGCCAGCAGCTTAGTGGGGAGTGACGAGCAGTACTTC.

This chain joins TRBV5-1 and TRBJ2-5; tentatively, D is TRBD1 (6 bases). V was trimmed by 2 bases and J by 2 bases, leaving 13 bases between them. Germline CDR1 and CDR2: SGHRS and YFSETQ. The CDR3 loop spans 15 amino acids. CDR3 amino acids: CASSLQGSSQETQYF. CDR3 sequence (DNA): TGCGCCAGCAGCTTACAGGGTAGTTCACAAGAGACCCAGTACTTC.

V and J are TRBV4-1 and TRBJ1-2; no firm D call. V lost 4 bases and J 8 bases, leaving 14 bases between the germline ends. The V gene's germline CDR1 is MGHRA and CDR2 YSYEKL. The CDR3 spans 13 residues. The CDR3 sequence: CASSPLGAGGYTF. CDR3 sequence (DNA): TGCGCCAGCAGCCCCTTGGGAGCGGGCGGCTACACCTTC.

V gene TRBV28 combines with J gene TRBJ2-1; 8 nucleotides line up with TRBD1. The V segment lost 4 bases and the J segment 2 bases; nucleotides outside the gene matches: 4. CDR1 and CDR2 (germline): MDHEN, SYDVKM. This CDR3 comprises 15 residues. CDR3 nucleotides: TGTGCCAGCAGTTCCCAGGGGGCGGCCTACAATGAGCAGTTCTTC. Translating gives CASSSQGAAYNEQFF.

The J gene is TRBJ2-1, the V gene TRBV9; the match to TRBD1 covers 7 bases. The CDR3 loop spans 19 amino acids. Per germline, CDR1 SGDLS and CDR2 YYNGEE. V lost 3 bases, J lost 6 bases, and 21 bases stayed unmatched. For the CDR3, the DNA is TGTGCCAGCAGCGCAAGCCCCGACAGGGTCCTAGGGCCATCCAATGAGCAGTTCTTC. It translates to CASSASPDRVLGPSNEQFF.

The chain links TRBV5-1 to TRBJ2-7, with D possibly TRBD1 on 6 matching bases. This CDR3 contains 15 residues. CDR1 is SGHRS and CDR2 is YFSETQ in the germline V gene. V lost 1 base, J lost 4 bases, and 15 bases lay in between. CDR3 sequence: CASSLLSGGVYEQYF. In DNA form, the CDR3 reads TGCGCCAGCAGCTTGTTATCTGGGGGCGTGTACGAGCAGTACTTC.

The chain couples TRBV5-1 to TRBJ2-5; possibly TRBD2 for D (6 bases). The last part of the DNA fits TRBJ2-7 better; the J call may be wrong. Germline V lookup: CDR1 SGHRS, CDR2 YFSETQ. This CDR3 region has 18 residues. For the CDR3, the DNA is TGCGCCAGCAGCTTGGGACCGGGGGAGACGGGAGTACGCTACGAGCAGTACTTC. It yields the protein CASSLGPGETGVRYEQYF.

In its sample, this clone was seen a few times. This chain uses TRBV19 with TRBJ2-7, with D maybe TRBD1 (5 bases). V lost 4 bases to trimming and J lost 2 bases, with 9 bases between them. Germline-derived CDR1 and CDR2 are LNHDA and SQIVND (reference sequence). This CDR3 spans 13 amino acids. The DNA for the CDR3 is TGTGCCAGTAGTACTCAGGGTGCCTACGAGCAGTACTTC. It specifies CASSTQGAYEQYF.

The CDR3 DNA sequence: TGCAGCGTTGATAGGACTAGCGGGGGTAGCACAGATACGCAGTATTTT. Translated, it gives CSVDRTSGGSTDTQYF. The V and J genes are TRBV29-1 and TRBJ2-3; 13 bases are a match to TRBD2. CDR1 and CDR2 from the germline V gene are SQVTM and ANQGSEA. J lost 0 bases, V lost 3 bases, and 3 bases had no gene match. The length of the CDR3 is 16 residues.

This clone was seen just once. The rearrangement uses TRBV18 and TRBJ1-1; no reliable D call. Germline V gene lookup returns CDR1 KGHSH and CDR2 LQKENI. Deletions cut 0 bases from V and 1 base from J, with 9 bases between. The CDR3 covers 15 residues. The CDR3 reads CASSPPKGENTEAFF. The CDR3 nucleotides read TGTGCCAGCTCACCACCGAAGGGAGAGAACACTGAAGCTTTCTTT.

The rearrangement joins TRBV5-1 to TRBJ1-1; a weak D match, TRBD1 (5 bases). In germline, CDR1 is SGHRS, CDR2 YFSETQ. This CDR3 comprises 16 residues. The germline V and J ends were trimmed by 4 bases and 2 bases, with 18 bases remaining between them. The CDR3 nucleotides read TGCGCCAGCAGCGCCAATACGGGACTCCCAAACACTGAAGCTTTCTTT. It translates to CASSANTGLPNTEAFF.

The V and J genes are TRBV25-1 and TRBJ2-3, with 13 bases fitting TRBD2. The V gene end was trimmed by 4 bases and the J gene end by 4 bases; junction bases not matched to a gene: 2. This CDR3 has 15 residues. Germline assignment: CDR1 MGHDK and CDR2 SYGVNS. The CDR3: CASSGTSGRADTQYF. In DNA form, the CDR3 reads TGTGCCAGCAGTGGAACTAGCGGGAGGGCAGATACGCAGTATTTT.

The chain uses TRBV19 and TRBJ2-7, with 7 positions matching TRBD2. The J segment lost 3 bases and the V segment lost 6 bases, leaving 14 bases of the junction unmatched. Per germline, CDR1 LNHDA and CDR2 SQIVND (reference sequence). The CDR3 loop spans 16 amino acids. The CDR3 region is CASRGTGSGPNYEQYF. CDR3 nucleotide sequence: TGTGCCAGTAGAGGGACCGGTAGCGGGCCAAACTACGAGCAGTACTTC.

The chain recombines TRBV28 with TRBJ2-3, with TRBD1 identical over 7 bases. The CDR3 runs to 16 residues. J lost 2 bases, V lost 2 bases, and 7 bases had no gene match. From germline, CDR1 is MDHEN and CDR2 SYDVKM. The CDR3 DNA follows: TGTGCCAGCAGTTTAACGTCGACAGGGACCACAGATACGCAGTATTTT. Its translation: CASSLTSTGTTDTQYF.

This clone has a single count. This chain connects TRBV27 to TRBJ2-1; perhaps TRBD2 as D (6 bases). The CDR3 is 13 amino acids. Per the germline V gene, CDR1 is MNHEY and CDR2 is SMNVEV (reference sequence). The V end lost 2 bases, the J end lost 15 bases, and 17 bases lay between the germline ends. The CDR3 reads CASSLSPVRRAFF. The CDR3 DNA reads TGTGCCAGCAGTTTAAGCCCCGTGAGGAGGGCGTTCTTC.

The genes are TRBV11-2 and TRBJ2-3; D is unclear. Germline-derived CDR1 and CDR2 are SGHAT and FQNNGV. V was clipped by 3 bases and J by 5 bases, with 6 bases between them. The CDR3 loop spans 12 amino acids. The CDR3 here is CASSFRGDTQYF. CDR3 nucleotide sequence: TGTGCCAGCAGCTTTAGAGGAGATACGCAGTATTTT.

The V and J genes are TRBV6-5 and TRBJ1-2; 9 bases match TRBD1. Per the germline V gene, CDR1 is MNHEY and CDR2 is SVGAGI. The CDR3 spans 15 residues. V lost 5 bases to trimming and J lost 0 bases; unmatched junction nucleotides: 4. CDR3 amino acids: CASSAGTGTNYGYTF. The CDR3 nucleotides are TGTGCCAGCAGTGCCGGGACAGGGACTAACTATGGCTACACCTTC.

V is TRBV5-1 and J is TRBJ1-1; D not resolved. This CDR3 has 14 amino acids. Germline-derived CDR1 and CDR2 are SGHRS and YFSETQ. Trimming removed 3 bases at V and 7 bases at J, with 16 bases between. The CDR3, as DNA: TGCGCCAGCAGCTCCCCGTACGGGTTCAATGAAGCTTTCTTT. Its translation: CASSSPYGFNEAFF.

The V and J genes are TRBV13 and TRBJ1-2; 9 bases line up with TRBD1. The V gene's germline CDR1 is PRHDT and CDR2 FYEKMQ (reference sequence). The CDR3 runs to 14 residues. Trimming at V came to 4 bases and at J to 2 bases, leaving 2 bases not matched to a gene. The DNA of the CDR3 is TGTGCCAGCAGCTCCGGGACAGGGAACTATGGCTACACCTTC. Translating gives CASSSGTGNYGYTF.

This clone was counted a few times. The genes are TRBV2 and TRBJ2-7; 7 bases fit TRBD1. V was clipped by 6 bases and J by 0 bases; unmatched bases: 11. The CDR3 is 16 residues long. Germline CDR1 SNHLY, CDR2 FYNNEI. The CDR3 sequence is CASRLTGDPSSYEQYF. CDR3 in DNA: TGTGCCAGCAGACTAACAGGGGATCCATCCTCCTACGAGCAGTACTTC.

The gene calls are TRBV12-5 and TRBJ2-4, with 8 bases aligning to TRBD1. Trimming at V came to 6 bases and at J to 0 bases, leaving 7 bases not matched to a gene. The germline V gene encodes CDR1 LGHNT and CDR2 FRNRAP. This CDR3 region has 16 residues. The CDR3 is CASGLETGAAKNIQYF. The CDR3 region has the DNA TGTGCTAGTGGCCTCGAGACAGGGGCAGCCAAAAACATTCAGTACTTC. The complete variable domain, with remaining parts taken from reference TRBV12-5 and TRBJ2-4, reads DARVTQTPRHKVTEMGQEVTMRCQPILGHNTVFWYRQTMMQGLELLAYFRNRAPLDDSGMPKDRFSAEMPDATLATLKIQPSEPRDSAVYFCASGLETGAAKNIQYFGAGTRLSVL.

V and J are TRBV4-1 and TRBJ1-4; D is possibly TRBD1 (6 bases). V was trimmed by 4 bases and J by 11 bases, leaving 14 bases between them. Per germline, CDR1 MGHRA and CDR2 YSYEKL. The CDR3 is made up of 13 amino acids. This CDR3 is CASSLQGITKLFF. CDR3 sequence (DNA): TGCGCCAGCAGCCTCCAGGGGATTACGAAACTGTTTTTT.

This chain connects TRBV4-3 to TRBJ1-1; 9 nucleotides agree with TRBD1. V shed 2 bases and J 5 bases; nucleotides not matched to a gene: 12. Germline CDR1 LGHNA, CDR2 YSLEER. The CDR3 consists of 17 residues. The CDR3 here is CASSQNGGQGPGTEAFF. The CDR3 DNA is TGCGCCAGCAGCCAAAACGGGGGACAGGGTCCGGGAACTGAAGCTTTCTTT.

CDR3 bases: TGTGCCAGCAGCTCCCGGGACAGGGGTCGGAATTCACCCCTCCACTTT. Protein: CASSSRDRGRNSPLHF. The V gene is TRBV13, the J gene TRBJ1-6; TRBD1 matches at 10 bases. V was clipped by 4 bases and J by 7 bases; unmatched bases: 7. Germline CDR1 and CDR2: PRHDT and FYEKMQ (reference sequence). The CDR3 consists of 16 residues.

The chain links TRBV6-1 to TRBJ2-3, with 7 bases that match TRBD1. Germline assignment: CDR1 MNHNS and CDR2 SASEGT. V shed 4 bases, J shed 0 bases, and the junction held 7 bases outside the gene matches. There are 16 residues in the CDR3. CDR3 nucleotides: TGTGCCAGCAGTGGACAGGGACAGACTAGCACAGATACGCAGTATTTT. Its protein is CASSGQGQTSTDTQYF.

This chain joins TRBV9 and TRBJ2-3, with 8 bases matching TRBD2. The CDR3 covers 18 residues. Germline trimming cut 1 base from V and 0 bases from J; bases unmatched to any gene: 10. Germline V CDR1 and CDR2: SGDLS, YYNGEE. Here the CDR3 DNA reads TGTGCCAGCAGCGTATACGGCGGGGGGATGTCTAGCACAGATACGCAGTATTTT. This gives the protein CASSVYGGGMSSTDTQYF.

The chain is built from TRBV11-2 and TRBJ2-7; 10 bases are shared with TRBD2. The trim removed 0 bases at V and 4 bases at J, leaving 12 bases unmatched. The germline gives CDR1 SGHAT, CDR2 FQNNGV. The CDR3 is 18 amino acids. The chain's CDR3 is CASSLDWASGRSGYEQYF. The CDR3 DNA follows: TGTGCCAGCAGCTTAGATTGGGCTAGCGGGAGATCGGGGTACGAGCAGTACTTC.